This entry lists 30 T cell receptor beta chains sequenced from one sample in a study of tumor and adjacent non-tumor tissue in lung cancer. No cell sorting was done before RNA was extracted from the tissue. TCRbeta libraries were built with three rounds of nested PCR, modified from ARM-PCR. TCRdb processed the multiplex PCR reads anew with MiXCR; each CDR3 protein has one entry. The table has around 120,000 distinct CDR3 sequences, about 66% seen once. Specimen: lung tumor tissue. The receptors were sampled from a man younger than 40 with non-small cell lung cancer.

There are many counts of this clonotype. The rearrangement links TRBV5-6 to TRBJ2-7, with D possibly TRBD2 on 5 matching bases. The germline V gene encodes CDR1 SGHDT and CDR2 YYEEEE. Between the trimmed V and J ends, which lost 2 bases and 4 bases, there was a span of 10 bases. There are 13 residues in the CDR3. CDR3 coding DNA: TGTGCCAGCAGCTTTTTTCGGGATTACGAGCAGTACTTC. It encodes CASSFFRDYEQYF. The variable domain in full, completed from reference TRBV5-6 and TRBJ2-7, reads DAGVTQSPTHLIKTRGQQVTLRCSPKSGHDTVSWYQQALGQGPQFIFQYYEEEERQRGNFPDRFSGHQFPNYSSELNVNALLLGDSALYLCASSFFRDYEQYFGPGTRLTVT.

With respect to this clonotype: A much larger clone is a single base away; this may be a read error. The chain joins TRBV12-3 or TRBV12-4 to TRBJ1-5; D may be TRBD1 (5 bases). The CDR3 sequence is 14 residues long. The CDR3 here is CPSSLEGENQPQHF. DNA of the CDR3: TGTCCCAGCAGTTTAGAAGGGGAAAATCAGCCCCAGCATTTT.

V and J are TRBV4-1 and TRBJ1-2; D might be TRBD1 (5 bases). The CDR3 extends over 21 amino acids. CDR1 is MGHRA, CDR2 YSYEKL, per germline. The V end lost 4 bases, the J end lost 1 base, and 31 bases lay between the germline ends. The DNA for the CDR3 is TGCGCCAGCAGCCGAAAGTGGGGACGGTACAGTGGGCGCGGTATTAACTATGGCTACACCTTC. It encodes CASSRKWGRYSGRGINYGYTF.

The chain combines TRBV20-1 with TRBJ1-5; no definite D call. The CDR3 runs 15 residues. V lost 6 bases and J 5 bases, leaving 20 bases between the germline ends. The germline CDR1 and CDR2 sequences are DFQATT and SNEGSKA (reference sequence). CDR3 bases: TGCAGTGCAAAGAGGGCAGGAGGCGGCTATCAGCCCCAGCATTTT. The encoded protein is CSAKRAGGGYQPQHF.

Regarding this clonotype: Germline is not matched at one junction end, which may reflect a read error. The V gene is TRBV6-6, the J gene TRBJ2-4; a possible D gene is TRBD1 (6 bases). The CDR3 totals 15 residues. Germline V gene data show CDR1 as MNHNY and CDR2 as SVGAGI (reference sequence). This CDR3 is CASNSRDILRGIQYF. The CDR3 nucleotides are TGTGCTAGCAATTCTAGGGACATCCTAAGGGGCATTCAGTACTTC.

Concerning this clonotype: One junction end does not reproduce the germline sequence, and a read error may be involved. The rearrangement uses TRBV6-5 and TRBJ2-6; maybe TRBD1 (5 bases). This CDR3 has 16 amino acids. Germline CDR1 and CDR2: MNHEY and SVGAGI. CDR3 bases: TGTGCTAGCAGTTGGAACCCAGGGTCTGTGGCCAACGTCCTGACTTTC. It codes for CASSWNPGSVANVLTF.

In the case of this clonotype: Here the CDR3 omits its conserved ending phenylalanine or tryptophan, so a read error is the likely source. The chain employs TRBV14 and TRBJ2-7; D is ambiguous. The CDR3 spans 11 residues. Germline CDR1 is SGHDN and CDR2 is FVKESK. Trimming stripped 2 bases from V and 3 bases from J, with 2 bases between. The CDR3 sequence: CASSQYYEQYI. The CDR3 coding sequence is TGTGCCAGCAGCCAATACTACGAGCAGTACATC.

This clonotype was seen at least ten times. This is likely a read error, given that the CDR3 carries no conserved phenylalanine or tryptophan at its end. The chain joins TRBV11-3 to TRBJ2-5; no clear D gene. The germline V gene encodes CDR1 SGHNT and CDR2 YENEEA. This CDR3 region has 13 residues. Trimming shortened V by 0 bases and J by 2 bases, and 4 bases separated the two germline ends. CDR3 nucleotides: TGTGCCAGCAGCTTAGAGGCACAAGAGACCCAGTACTCC. Translation gives CASSLEAQETQYS.

As regards this clonotype: A read error is possible here, since a much larger clone lies one base away. The chain uses TRBV11-2 and TRBJ2-1; D might be TRBD2 (6 bases). This CDR3 comprises 16 residues. The germline gives CDR1 SGHAT, CDR2 FQNNGV. The CDR3 nucleotides read TGTGCCAGCAGCCTCACTAGCATGGCGTCCTACAGTGAGCGGTTCTTC. This gives the protein CASSLTSMASYSERFF. The full variable domain, in which reference TRBV11-2 and TRBJ2-1 provide the parts outside the CDR3, is EAGVAQSPRYKIIEKRQSVAFWCNPISGHATLYWYQQILGQGPKLLIQFQNNGVVDDSQLPKDRFSAERLKGVDSTLKIQPAKLEDSAVYLCASSLTSMASYSERFFGPGTRLTVL.

About this clonotype itself: A read error may produce the germline difference seen at one junction end. V and J are TRBV7-8 and TRBJ1-5, with D possibly TRBD1 on 5 matching bases. CDR3 length: 16 residues. Germline V lookup: CDR1 SGHVS, CDR2 FQNEAQ. CDR3: CASSLVAGYGKQPQHF. CDR3 nucleotides: TGTGCCAGCAGCTTAGTGGCAGGGTACGGCAAACAGCCCCAGCATTTT. The full variable domain, rest sourced from reference TRBV7-8 and TRBJ1-5, is GAGVSQSPRYKVAKRGQDVALRCDPISGHVSLFWYQQALGQGPEFLTYFQNEAQLDKSGLPSDRFFAERPEGSVSTLKIQRTQQEDSAVYLCASSLVAGYGKQPQHFGDGTRLSIL.

Details on this clonotype: A read error may be the cause here, since a much bigger clone is one base away. This chain joins TRBV12-3 or TRBV12-4 and TRBJ1-1, with D possibly TRBD1 on 5 matching bases. CDR3 length: 14 amino acids. The CDR3 protein is CASTLFGGQAEAFF. The CDR3 region has the DNA TGTGCCAGCACTTTATTCGGGGGTCAGGCTGAAGCTTTCTTT.

There are many counts of this clonotype. The rearrangement uses TRBV6-2 or TRBV6-3 and TRBJ2-1, with unresolved D. V was trimmed by 4 bases and J by 5 bases, leaving 12 bases between them. Germline V gives CDR1 MNHEY, CDR2 SVGEGT. The CDR3 is 14 amino acids. The CDR3 region is CASSSPWANNEQFF. The CDR3 bases are TGTGCCAGCAGTTCCCCTTGGGCCAACAATGAGCAGTTCTTC.

This clonotype was seen ten or more times. The genes are TRBV20-1 and TRBJ2-7, with 7 bases identical to TRBD2. The J segment lost 7 bases and the V segment lost 5 bases, leaving 14 bases of the junction unmatched. This CDR3 spans 14 amino acids. The germline V gene has CDR1 DFQATT and CDR2 SNEGSKA (reference sequence). CDR3 coding DNA: TGCAGTGCTCCTGTGGGGGGGGACTCGGGGGAGCAGTACTTC. This translates into CSAPVGGDSGEQYF.

V and J are TRBV10-3 and TRBJ1-6; D perhaps matches TRBD1 (6 bases). The germline gives CDR1 ENHRY, CDR2 SYGVKD. This CDR3 region has 18 residues. V was shortened by 9 bases and J by 2 bases, with 23 bases between the two germline ends. In nucleotides, the CDR3 is TGTGCCATTCGAGCGGGGGGCGACGTGTACCCCTATAATTCACCCCTCCACTTT. Protein sequence: CAIRAGGDVYPYNSPLHF.

Turning to this clonotype: The CDR3 does not close with the conserved phenylalanine or tryptophan, likely indicating a read error. This rearrangement joins TRBV12-3 or TRBV12-4 to TRBJ1-6; possibly TRBD1 for D (5 bases). Trimming took 3 bases from V and 0 from J, leaving 9 bases between them. The CDR3 is 16 residues long. Here the CDR3 reads CASSFGTSSYNSPLHS. CDR3 nucleotide sequence: TGTGCCAGCAGTTTCGGGACGAGCTCCTATAATTCACCCCTCCACTCT.

The V and J genes are TRBV12-3 or TRBV12-4 and TRBJ2-2, with 11 bases lining up with TRBD2. Trimming took 7 bases from V and 8 from J; bases not matched to a gene: 9. The CDR3 has 15 residues. The CDR3 spells CASTFSGGETGELFF. The CDR3 nucleotides read TGTGCCAGCACTTTTAGCGGGGGGGAGACTGGGGAGCTGTTTTTT.

This clonotype was seen repeatedly, ten times or more. The genes are TRBV20-1 and TRBJ2-7; D tentatively fits TRBD1 or TRBD2 (5 bases each). The CDR3 runs 16 residues. Trimming shortened V by 3 bases and J by 2 bases, and 20 bases separated the two germline ends. CDR1 is DFQATT and CDR2 is SNEGSKA in the germline V gene (reference sequence). The CDR3 bases are TGCAGTGCTAGGGGGGTAGGTGACACCGATACCTACGAGCAGTACTTC. This codes for CSARGVGDTDTYEQYF.

With regard to this clonotype: This may arise from a read error, as a much more abundant clone is one base away. The V call is TRBV6-5, the J call TRBJ1-3; 10 bases align to TRBD1. Germline lookup yields CDR1 MNHEY and CDR2 SVGAGI. This CDR3 is 16 amino acids long. CDR3 in DNA: TGTGCCAGCAGCCCCGGACAGGGGGGATCTGGAAACACCATACATTTT. It specifies CASSPGQGGSGNTIHF.

A word on this clonotype: Given a much more abundant clone one base away, this may be a read error. The chain couples TRBV20-1 to TRBJ2-3, with 11 nucleotides matching TRBD1. V trimming: 7 bases; J trimming: 5 bases; junction bases outside the gene matches: 8. Germline V gives CDR1 DFQATT, CDR2 SNEGSKA (reference sequence). The CDR3 is 14 residues long. DNA of the CDR3: TGCAGTGTTTCCGGACAGGGGGCCGTAGATACGCAGTATTTT. The encoded protein is CSVSGQGAVDTQYF.

A single count supports this clonotype. The chain uses TRBV11-1 and TRBJ2-7, with D tentatively TRBD2 (6 bases). Trimming cost V 1 base and J 7 bases, with 17 bases left between them. The length of the CDR3 is 15 residues. Germline V gives CDR1 SGHAT, CDR2 FQDESV (reference sequence). The chain's CDR3 is CASSLEFTGTREQYF. DNA for the CDR3: TGTGCCAGCAGCTTAGAGTTCACCGGGACTCGTGAGCAGTACTTC. Drawing the rest from reference TRBV11-1 and TRBJ2-7, the complete variable domain is EAEVAQSPRYKITEKSQAVAFWCDPISGHATLYWYRQILGQGPELLVQFQDESVVDDSQLPKDRFSAERLKGVDSTLKIQPAELGDSAMYLCASSLEFTGTREQYFGPGTRLTVT.

In its sample, this clonotype was seen once. A much larger clone sits a single nucleotide away, making a read error possible. The gene calls are TRBV20-1 and TRBJ1-1; weak D call: TRBD1 (6 bases). CDR1 DFQATT and CDR2 SNEGSKA come from the germline V gene (reference sequence). CDR3 length: 13 residues. Trimming took off 5 bases at V and 9 bases at J, with 19 bases between the two ends. The CDR3 is CSAPKGVKGQAFF. The CDR3 DNA follows: TGCAGTGCTCCCAAGGGGGTGAAGGGTCAAGCTTTCTTT.

In regard to this clonotype: Being one base from a much bigger clone, this may be a read error. The chain carries TRBV6-6 and TRBJ2-3; 11 nucleotides agree with TRBD2. CDR3 length: 17 amino acids. Germline loops: CDR1 MNHNY, CDR2 SVGAGI (reference sequence). The CDR3 spells CASSHSTRLAGRDTQYF. DNA of the CDR3: TGTGCCAGCAGTCACTCAACCCGACTAGCGGGAAGAGATACGCAGTATTTT.

This chain joins TRBV11-3 and TRBJ2-1, with D hard to call. The CDR3 totals 13 residues. Germline CDR1 and CDR2: SGHNT and YENEEA. Deletions cut 7 bases from V and 7 bases from J, with 14 bases between. The CDR3 DNA follows: TGTGCCAGCAACTCCCTGCGTGGAAATGAGCAGTTCTTC. This sequence encodes CASNSLRGNEQFF.

This clonotype was seen only a few times. Germline is not matched at one junction end, which may reflect a read error. V and J are TRBV29-1 and TRBJ1-2; D perhaps matches TRBD1 (5 bases). The CDR3 extends over 12 amino acids. Looked up from germline, CDR1 is SQVTM and CDR2 is ANQGSEA. This CDR3 is CSAGGVAYDYTF. Here the CDR3 DNA reads TGCAGCGCGGGGGGAGTGGCGTATGACTACACCTTC.

This clonotype came up once. Germline is not matched at one junction end, which may reflect a read error. The chain couples TRBV18 to TRBJ2-3; no firm D call. The CDR3 runs to 14 residues. Germline loops: CDR1 KGHSH, CDR2 LQKENI. CDR3 nucleotides: TGTGCCAGCTCACCGACGTCCATCACAGATAGGCAGTATTTT. This encodes CASSPTSITDRQYF.

Comments on this clonotype: A much larger clone is a single base away; this may be a read error. The chain is built from TRBV12-3 or TRBV12-4 and TRBJ2-2, with 9 bases identical to TRBD1. The CDR3 consists of 15 residues. CDR3 coding DNA: TGTGCCAGCAGTTTATGGAGACAGGGGGTCGGGGGGCTGTTTTTT. This gives the protein CASSLWRQGVGGLFF.

This clonotype has just a few counts. A read error may produce the germline difference seen at one junction end. This chain connects TRBV11-3 to TRBJ2-5; the match to TRBD2 covers 9 bases. Looked up from germline, CDR1 is SGHNT and CDR2 is YENEEA. CDR3 length equals 15 residues. The DNA for the CDR3 is TGTGCCAGCAGCTTAGGAGCGGGAGGTCAAGGGACCCAGTACTTC. Residues: CASSLGAGGQGTQYF.

Turning to this clonotype: This may be a read error, as it is one base from a much larger clone. The conserved closing phenylalanine or tryptophan is absent in this CDR3, likely reflecting a read error. The genes are TRBV6-1 and TRBJ1-1; 7 bases match TRBD1. V lost 6 bases to trimming and J lost 0 bases; unmatched junction nucleotides: 4. There are 14 residues in the CDR3. Germline-derived CDR1 and CDR2 are MNHNS and SASEGT. CDR3 in DNA: TGTGCCAGCAGCAGGACAGGTATGAACACTGAAGCTTTCATT. Its translation is CASSRTGMNTEAFI.

V usage is TRBV18 and J usage is TRBJ2-1, with D perhaps TRBD2 (6 bases). Germline-derived CDR1 and CDR2 are KGHSH and LQKENI. CDR3 length: 13 amino acids. V dropped 3 bases and J dropped 7 bases, with 10 bases sitting between them. CDR3 in DNA: TGTGCCAGCTCACCGGGGGGTGCGAATGAGCAGTTCTTC. This translates into CASSPGGANEQFF.

As to this clonotype: A clone one base away is much larger, so this may be a read error. The gene calls are TRBV6-5 and TRBJ1-1; perhaps TRBD1 as D (5 bases). The CDR3 has 15 amino acids. Germline assignment: CDR1 MNHEY and CDR2 SVGAGI. The CDR3 sequence: CASSYSKRGNIEAFF. The CDR3 DNA follows: TGTGCCAGCAGTTACTCGAAGAGGGGCAACATTGAAGCTTTCTTT.